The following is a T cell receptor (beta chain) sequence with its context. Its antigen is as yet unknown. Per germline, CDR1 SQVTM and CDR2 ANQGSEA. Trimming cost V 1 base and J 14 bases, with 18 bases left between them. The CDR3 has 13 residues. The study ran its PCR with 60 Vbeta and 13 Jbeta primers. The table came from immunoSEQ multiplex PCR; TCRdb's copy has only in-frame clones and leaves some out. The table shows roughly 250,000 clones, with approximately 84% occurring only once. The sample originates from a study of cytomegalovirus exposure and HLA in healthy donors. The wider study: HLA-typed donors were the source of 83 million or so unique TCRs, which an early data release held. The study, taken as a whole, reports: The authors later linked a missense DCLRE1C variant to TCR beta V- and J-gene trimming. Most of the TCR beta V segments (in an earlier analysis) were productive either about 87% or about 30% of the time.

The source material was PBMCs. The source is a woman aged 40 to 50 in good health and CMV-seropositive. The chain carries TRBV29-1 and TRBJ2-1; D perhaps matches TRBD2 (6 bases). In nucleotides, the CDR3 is TGCAGCGTTGAAGGCGGGACTCCTGAAAGCGAGTTCTTC. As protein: CSVEGGTPESEFF.